The T cell receptor beta chain under discussion was sequenced for a study of identifying expanded T cells in peripheral blood. Comments on this clone: Its antigen remains unidentified.

CDR1 and CDR2 from the germline V gene are ENHRY and SYGVKD. The CDR3 is 15 residues long. The ends were cut back, 0 bases at V and 6 bases at J, with 15 bases in the middle. No infections or other immune events were documented during collection. Repertoires were generated with immunoSEQ multiplex PCR, while TCRdb's copy carries only in-frame clones and drops some. The sample contains 80,000 to 90,000 clones, around nine tenths of which appear only once. Study results and limitations: Over about two and four weeks, about 15 and 19 clones changed, versus 1.2 between replicates. Clone count variance between roughly two-week samples rose with total template count.

This clonotype was sampled from a person aged 18 to 75 in good health. Sequenced: blood. The chain couples TRBV10-3 to TRBJ2-7; D possibly corresponds to TRBD2 (6 bases). CDR3 DNA sequence: TGTGCCATCAGTGAGTCGAAGGGACTTGCAGGCGAGCAGTACTTC. Translation: CAISESKGLAGEQYF.